The following is a TCR beta chain sequence with its context. Antigen specificity is unknown. The CDR3 loop spans 14 amino acids. Germline V gives CDR1 SNHLY, CDR2 FYNNEI. Trimming removed 1 base from V and 4 bases from J, with 8 bases in between. Generated by immunoSEQ multiplex PCR, the TCRdb table keeps only in-frame clones and is missing some. This table holds under 150,000 clones, around nine tenths found once. These data originate in a study of T cell responses to AZD1222 COVID-19 vaccine. Study observations and caveats: Among vaccine-associated CD4 TCRs, coverage spanned spike, with dominance at 160-218 and 743-854. Donors skewed white British and female; clonal diversity was possibly underestimated. Researchers took repertoire samples only after the peak T cell response had come. Reportedly, close to half of spike-specific TCRs are directed against unmutated variant regions.

This chain uses TRBV2 with TRBJ1-5; tentative D call: TRBD1 (6 bases). This receptor was obtained from an adult in good health. The material was peripheral blood, obtained on day 0 of MenACWY control vaccination. CDR3 bases: TGTGCCAGCAGTGAAGAAGGGACAAATCAGCCCCAGCATTTT. Protein sequence: CASSEEGTNQPQHF. Drawing the rest from reference TRBV2 and TRBJ1-5, the complete variable domain is EPEVTQTPSHQVTQMGQEVILRCVPISNHLYFYWYRQILGQKVEFLVSFYNNEISEKSEIFDDQFSVERPDGSNFTLKIRSTKLEDSAMYFCASSEEGTNQPQHFGDGTRLSIL.